This TCR beta chain stems from a study of cytomegalovirus exposure and HLA in healthy donors (dated by TCRdb to about 2017). Concerning the study at large: According to an earlier analysis of several hundred of the donors, 150 million to 200 million T cells yielded 117 million unique TCR beta sequences and about 280 Gb of sequence data. The study aimed to test whether signatures of past pathogen exposure could be identified by cataloging public T cell receptors. Every repertoire in the discovery cohort had been generated on one and the same sequencing platform. Of the roughly 390 genotyped donors, over 65% fell in the genetic ancestry cluster associated with self-reported Caucasian donors. Rather than drawing on any new phenotypic data, the later analysis identified candidate immune exposures from TCR beta sequences and the way those sequences occurred across donors. Several DR-DQ haplotypes were treated as single units for association and clustering because of strong linkage in the cohort. Class I and class II HLA loci were covered by the typing at four-digit resolution. On average, roughly 250,000 unique TCR beta nucleotide sequences were sequenced per donor among some 430 genotyped donors of the cohort, with 15% to 20% of those sequences being non-productive. An early release that covered 500 to 800 HLA-typed donors contained 250 to 350 gigabases of sequencing data and about 84 million unique TCR sequences. A later analysis re-examined previously published TCR beta repertoires from several hundred donors and added high-resolution HLA genotyping to investigate patterns of TCR occurrence. The study combined high-throughput TCR immunosequencing, statistical association of individual TCRs with disease status, and machine learning to predict cytomegalovirus infection status. A separate validation cohort of roughly 120 different subjects was used in addition to the approximately 670-subject first cohort. Typing coverage differed by locus: A, B, C, DRB1 and DQB1 were typed in roughly 620-630 donors, DQA1 in roughly 500, DPA1 in 600 to 610, and DPB1 in approximately 450. To decide whether each TCR beta V gene segment behaved as functional or pseudogenic, an earlier analysis of fewer than 750 of the donors relied on high-throughput TCR beta sequencing. The study used immunosequencing to profile the T cell repertoires of around 600 subjects and linked those repertoires to cytomegalovirus serostatus. Donor age, sex, ethnicity and CMV serostatus were compiled together with the repertoire data. Genome-wide SNP genotypes for about three fifths of the roughly 670 donors were used in a later genetic analysis, which treated that subset as a discovery cohort.

The cohort consisted of 600 or so healthy bone marrow donors. At the time of sampling, every cohort member was nominally healthy, though immune exposures that went unrecorded were likely present. The donor was CMV seronegative and was included in the group of hundreds of seronegative cohort members. A peripheral blood sample was collected from each donor, and TCR beta sequencing was performed on peripheral blood mononuclear cells. Genomic DNA was extracted from the blood cell samples with the Qiagen DNeasy Blood Extraction Kit. This clone was counted between two and nine times. It lacks a known antigen. No qualities accompany the bases; no much larger clone lies one base away. Library creation used the immunoSEQ multiplex PCR assay. The multiplex PCR relied on a mix of 60 forward primers for TCR Vbeta segments and 13 reverse primers for TCR Jbeta segments. A multiplex PCR assay on genomic DNA amplified the CDR3 region of rearranged TCR beta genes. Amplified TCR beta libraries were sequenced as 87-base-pair reads on the Illumina HiSeq System. For the original study's pipeline: A later analysis tallied tens of millions of unique TCR beta chains across the 666 repertoires, and some 10 million of those chains were shared by two or more donors. Raw reads were error-corrected and collapsed into unique sequences with a nearest-neighbor algorithm that merged closely related sequences to remove PCR and sequencing errors. To assign V, D and J gene segments, CDR3 sequences were aligned to IMGT reference sequences. Each retained sequence needed at least a six-nucleotide match to both a V gene segment and a J gene segment. A rearrangement was called productive if the CDR3 had no stop codons and remained in frame with V and J, and every other rearrangement was called non-productive. CDR3 was defined according to IMGT convention as the region running from the second conserved V-encoded cysteine to the conserved J-encoded phenylalanine. In an earlier analysis of roughly 580 of the donors, sequences lacking an unambiguous match to a single V gene segment were excluded. An earlier analysis of 587 of the donors called V segments functional above 56.7% productive rearrangements and segregating when the between-donor standard deviation exceeded 5%. A statistical classification framework was developed to diagnose cytomegalovirus status using the catalog of TCR beta chain sequences. A later analysis assigned V and J genes by comparing TCR nucleotide sequences with IMGT/GENE-DB human TR gene sequences. In a later analysis, CDR3 sequences and most-parsimonious VDJ recombination scenarios were assigned using the TCRdist pipeline. In a later analysis, every TCR beta chain was defined by the combination of its CDR3 amino acid sequence and its V-gene family, and reads without a unique V-gene family were dropped. A later analysis removed 550 to 650 highly shared, low-generation-probability nucleotide sequences to deal with suspected cross-contamination and a sequencing artifact. In a later analysis, a clonal expansion index for each public chain was calculated from normalized within-repertoire ranks of inferred template counts. In a later analysis, generation probabilities were computed with a VDJ recombination model fitted to out-of-frame rearrangements, and the resulting probabilities were checked against IGoR. In a later analysis, hypergeometric tests were used to score TCR-TCR, TCR-HLA and TCR-CMV co-occurrence, with a repertoire-size bias correction applied to TCR pairs. A later analysis estimated false discovery rates by permuting HLA or CMV assignments 20 times. In a later analysis, co-occurring TCRs were grouped using DBSCAN, and TCRdist sequence similarity was added for clustering within HLA-allele-positive subsets. Repertoires with fewer than 30,000 or more than 120,000 public chains, plus five repertoires with anomalous nucleotide sharing, were excluded from co-occurrence clustering. The table comes from immuneACCESS by way of TCRdb, which keeps in-frame sequences with V and J called. Part of the clones is missing from these tables; in studies checked, under half for an unresolved V gene and the rest for unknown reasons. The V and J calls and clone size are taken from that table; D and trimming were inferred from the DNA. The sample records about 67,000 clones, about 65% of which are singletons. More than 2% of the sample comes from the top ten.

CDR1 and CDR2, looked up from the germline V gene, are MGHRA and YSYEKL. The CDR3, cysteine through phenylalanine, is 16 amino acids long. This entry keeps only the CDR3 DNA: 48 bases, framed from base 1. Trimming accounts for 1 base at V and 6 bases at J, while the number of junction bases matched to no gene is 11. General study outcomes and caveats: In vitro tests confirmed that a few of the cytomegalovirus-associated TCR beta chains recognize cytomegalovirus antigens. HLA typing was unavailable for some donors at each locus, so association tests used only the typed subset. Across donors, most TCR sequences were observed very rarely, whereas some public TCRs were present in many individuals. A later analysis found that TCR association rates varied across HLA loci, with DRB1 alleles showing the most associated TCRs and HLA-C alleles the fewest. In a later analysis, HLA-associated TCR beta chains were found to be more clonally expanded and to have lower generation probabilities than equally common non-associated chains. Cytomegalovirus status was reported to be diagnosed by the classifier with high specificity and sensitivity in both the original and validation cohorts. According to a later analysis, parvovirus B19, influenza, CMV and Epstein-Barr virus appeared linked to several top co-occurrence clusters. The authors suggested that the approach could potentially be extended to other disease states and immunological phenotypes. In a later genetic analysis, a missense DCLRE1C variant was associated with V-gene and J-gene trimming of TCR beta chains, and the association was replicated in an independent cohort. The 87-base-pair reads could not distinguish some IMGT-functional V segments, including TRBV6-2 and TRBV6-3, so those segments were excluded. Sequencing depth was assumed to be roughly uniform across donors in the presence/absence analyses, though that assumption may not hold. The study listed 150 to 200 TCR beta chains as associated with cytomegalovirus. In an earlier analysis of 450 to 750 of the donors, most TCR beta V segments appeared in productive rearrangements about 90% or about 30% of the time, broadly matching IMGT annotations. Correlated functional status among segregating V segments might be attributable to linkage disequilibrium, but an unknown experimental factor could not be ruled out. The sequencing pipeline was judged likely to have produced a cluster of highly shared sequence variants as a technical artifact. The earlier analysis of almost 600 of the donors excluded fewer than 20 rarely observed V segments, including chromosome 9 orphons, because counts were too low. When HLA alleles, especially DR and DQ, strongly co-occurred, attributing TCR associations to individual alleles was difficult. The only immune exposure information available for the cohort was CMV serostatus. A further reported finding was that TCR beta sequences accurately predicted the HLA-A and HLA-B alleles for most subjects in the first cohort. Compared with the approximately 670-donor mean, donors in an Asian-associated ancestry cluster had fewer N-insertions in productive TCRs, according to a later genetic analysis. At a false discovery rate of 0.05, a later analysis linked under 20,000 TCR beta sequences to specific HLA alleles. Most CMV-associated TCR beta chains appeared to be HLA-restricted in a later analysis, and the HLA associations seemed to be driven largely by CMV exposure. This cohort had only TCR beta chains sequenced, and the lack of alpha or paired-chain data limited which features could be detected.

The specimen sequenced was PBMCs. This clonotype originated in a woman between 25 and 40 years old in good health and CMV-seronegative. The chain is made from TRBV4-1 and TRBJ1-1, and 7 bases in between align with TRBD1. The CDR3 is CASSQVGQGVNPEAFF. The nucleotides are TGCGCCAGCAGCCAAGTTGGGCAGGGGGTGAATCCTGAAGCTTTCTTT.